This T cell receptor (beta chain) was sequenced during a study of low-dose radiotherapy and immunotherapy resistance in tumors. Gene-specific TRAV and TRBV primers were used for first-strand cDNA, covering alpha and beta chains. Over roughly 19 PCR cycles, TCRs were amplified from a constant-region primer and V-primer adapter. In TCRdb, the reads were re-called with MiXCR into one record per CDR3 protein. In the table there are 12,000 to 15,000 distinct CDR3 sequences, approximately 68% of which are singletons. The receptor comes from a human donor with advanced metastatic prostate, ovarian, gallbladder or colorectal cancer (not recorded which). This table probably holds off-target reads from a library built for another chain.

CDR3 DNA sequence: TGTGCCAGCAGCTTCCGCAGCGTATATAATTCACCCCTCCACTTT. Encoded protein: CASSFRSVYNSPLHF. The gene calls are TRBV11-2 and TRBJ1-6; no reliable D call. CDR1 is SGHAT, CDR2 FQNNGV, per germline. CDR3 length equals 15 residues. V dropped 3 bases and J dropped 4 bases, with 10 bases sitting between them. The full variable domain, with the rest looked up from reference TRBV11-2 and TRBJ1-6, is EAGVAQSPRYKIIEKRQSVAFWCNPISGHATLYWYQQILGQGPKLLIQFQNNGVVDDSQLPKDRFSAERLKGVDSTLKIQPAKLEDSAVYLCASSFRSVYNSPLHFGNGTRLTVT.